These 20 T cell receptor beta chains came from one sample sequenced in a study of cytomegalovirus exposure and HLA in healthy donors. The PCR made use of 60 Vbeta and 13 Jbeta primers. The method was immunoSEQ multiplex PCR; TCRdb's version includes in-frame clones alone and lacks a portion of them. Here the sample spans 200,000 to 250,000 clones, about 80% being singletons. Material: PBMCs. These receptors were collected from a girl aged 5 to 17 in good health and CMV-seronegative.

Turning to this clone: A junction end diverges from the germline sequence, so it may reflect a read error. In DNA, the CDR3 is TGTGCTAGCAGCTTAGGGCCCAGGGCTTCAGAGACCCAGTACTTC. Protein sequence: CASSLGPRASETQYF. The chain carries TRBV7-7 and TRBJ2-5; D might be TRBD1 (5 bases). The CDR3 spans 15 residues. CDR1 and CDR2 (germline): SSHAT, FNYEAQ (reference sequence).

This chain uses TRBV2 with TRBJ1-5; D gene ambiguous. This CDR3 is built from 14 residues. Looked up from germline, CDR1 is SNHLY and CDR2 is FYNNEI. V lost 4 bases and J 0 bases, leaving 7 bases between the germline ends. In nucleotides, the CDR3 is TGTGCCAGCAGTGCTTTTCTTAGCAATCAGCCCCAGCATTTT. Amino acids: CASSAFLSNQPQHF.

As regards this clone: At one boundary the junction diverges from the germline segment, which might be a read error. The chain recombines TRBV7-9 with TRBJ1-1; D unclear. The germline V gene has CDR1 SEHNR and CDR2 FQNEAQ (reference sequence). The CDR3 totals 11 residues. The CDR3 protein is CASSLESSSFF. In DNA, the CDR3 is TGTGCCAGCAGCTTAGAATCGTCCTCCTTTTTT.

This chain links TRBV9 with TRBJ2-7; tentatively, D is TRBD1 (5 bases). The CDR3 totals 15 residues. CDR1 and CDR2 from the germline V gene are SGDLS and YYNGEE. The V end lost 0 bases, the J end lost 2 bases, and 12 bases lay between the germline ends. CDR3 coding DNA: TGTGCCAGCAGCGTAGGGAATGCAGGGACCTACGAGCAGTACTTC. Translated, it gives CASSVGNAGTYEQYF. Using reference TRBV9 and TRBJ2-7 for the parts outside the CDR3, the full variable domain is DSGVTQTPKHLITATGQRVTLRCSPRSGDLSVYWYQQSLDQGLQFLIQYYNGEERAKGNILERFSAQQFPDLHSELNLSSLELGDSALYFCASSVGNAGTYEQYFGPGTRLTVT.

The chain links TRBV29-1 to TRBJ2-7; the D gene is possibly TRBD1 (7 bases). V was shortened by 6 bases and J by 3 bases, with 18 bases between the two germline ends. This CDR3 has 14 residues. Looked up from germline, CDR1 is SQVTM and CDR2 is ANQGSEA. The CDR3, as DNA: TGCAGCGTCACGCTCGCCAGGGGGGTCTACGAGCAGTACTTC. Amino acid sequence: CSVTLARGVYEQYF.

The chain links TRBV28 to TRBJ1-1; TRBD1 matches 10 bases. In germline, CDR1 is MDHEN, CDR2 SYDVKM. Trimming at V came to 6 bases and at J to 5 bases, leaving 0 bases not matched to a gene. The CDR3 is 12 residues long. CDR3 sequence: CASRGQGTEAFF. DNA for the CDR3: TGTGCCAGCAGGGGACAGGGGACTGAAGCTTTCTTT.

The chain links TRBV6-1 to TRBJ1-1; weak D call: TRBD1 (5 bases). This CDR3 spans 13 amino acids. Germline assignment: CDR1 MNHNS and CDR2 SASEGT. Trimming shortened V by 6 bases and J by 0 bases, and 8 bases separated the two germline ends. The CDR3 DNA reads TGTGCCAGCAGAAACAGGATGAACACTGAAGCTTTCTTT. It translates to CASRNRMNTEAFF.

The chain joins TRBV2 to TRBJ2-7; 11 nucleotides line up with TRBD2. Trimming cost V 6 bases and J 3 bases; bases outside gene matches: 4. Germline V gene lookup returns CDR1 SNHLY and CDR2 FYNNEI. The CDR3 loop spans 14 amino acids. The DNA of the CDR3 is TGTGCCAGCAGGGGCGGACTAGCGGGCTACGAGCAGTACTTC. This translates into CASRGGLAGYEQYF.

V and J are TRBV19 and TRBJ1-2; D is uncertain. CDR1 is LNHDA, CDR2 SQIVND, per germline (reference sequence). The CDR3 sequence is 14 residues long. Trimming took off 6 bases at V and 1 base at J, with 12 bases between the two ends. The CDR3 here is CASSRGGVNYGYTF. As DNA, the CDR3 is TGTGCCAGTAGCCGTGGCGGAGTTAACTATGGCTACACCTTC.

The chain is built from TRBV7-3 and TRBJ2-1; 7 nucleotides align to TRBD2. J was trimmed by 4 bases and V by 5 bases; bases with no gene match: 17. CDR1 is SGHTA, CDR2 FQGTGA, per germline. The CDR3 sequence is 18 residues long. The CDR3 sequence: CASSLYPSTREGYNEQFF. As DNA, the CDR3 is TGTGCCAGCAGCCTCTACCCCTCTACGAGGGAGGGGTACAATGAGCAGTTCTTC.

The J gene is TRBJ1-5, the V gene TRBV28; 11 nucleotides line up with TRBD1. J lost 6 bases, V lost 6 bases, and 10 bases had no gene match. The germline V gene has CDR1 MDHEN and CDR2 SYDVKM. This CDR3 has 16 amino acids. The CDR3 bases are TGTGCCAGCAGGGACCGGACAGGGGGCGCGGGTCAGCCCCAGCATTTT. Residues: CASRDRTGGAGQPQHF.

The V call is TRBV7-9, the J call TRBJ1-1; weak D call: TRBD1 (5 bases). V lost 1 base, J lost 0 bases, and 9 bases lay in between. The CDR3 covers 15 residues. CDR1 is SEHNR and CDR2 is FQNEAQ in the germline V gene (reference sequence). The CDR3 spells CASSLGQKVNTEAFF. As DNA, the CDR3 is TGTGCCAGCAGCTTAGGACAGAAAGTGAACACTGAAGCTTTCTTT. The full variable domain, its missing parts supplied by reference TRBV7-9 and TRBJ1-1, is DTGVSQNPRHKITKRGQNVTFRCDPISEHNRLYWYRQTLGQGPEFLTYFQNEAQLEKSRLLSDRFSAERPKGSFSTLEIQRTEQGDSAMYLCASSLGQKVNTEAFFGQGTRLTVV.

J is TRBJ1-1 and V is TRBV6-6; 7 bases fit TRBD1. CDR3 size: 14 residues. The junction had 9 bases not matched to a gene; V was cut back by 4 bases and J by 7 bases. CDR1 is MNHNY, CDR2 SVGAGI, per germline (reference sequence). This chain's CDR3 is CASSSGQPSLEAFF. CDR3 in DNA: TGTGCCAGCAGTTCGGGACAGCCTTCACTTGAAGCTTTCTTT.

As concerns this clone: Compared with germline, one end of the junction differs, possibly owing to a read error. The chain uses TRBV7-9 and TRBJ1-3; 8 nucleotides line up with TRBD1. Germline loops: CDR1 SEHNR, CDR2 FQNEAQ (reference sequence). The CDR3 has 18 amino acids. CDR3 bases: TGTGCCAGCAGCACTCGAGGGACAGGAATAATTTCTGGAAGCACCATATATTTT. This gives the protein CASSTRGTGIISGSTIYF. Looking up the rest from reference TRBV7-9 and TRBJ1-3 gives the full variable domain: DTGVSQNPRHKITKRGQNVTFRCDPISEHNRLYWYRQTLGQGPEFLTYFQNEAQLEKSRLLSDRFSAERPKGSFSTLEIQRTEQGDSAMYLCASSTRGTGIISGSTIYFGEGSWLTVV.

The chain links TRBV6-1 to TRBJ2-1; the match to TRBD2 covers 7 bases. The trim removed 9 bases at V and 4 bases at J, leaving 9 bases unmatched. The CDR3 contains 14 residues. The germline CDR1 and CDR2 sequences are MNHNS and SASEGT. For the CDR3, the DNA is TGTGCCAGTTCGGGGGGTCCTATTTACAATGAGCAGTTCTTC. It is translated as CASSGGPIYNEQFF.

V is TRBV11-2 and J is TRBJ2-3; TRBD2 agrees at 7 bases. Trimming took 1 base from V and 2 from J; bases not matched to a gene: 3. Germline CDR1 SGHAT, CDR2 FQNNGV. The CDR3 spans 15 residues. Written as DNA, the CDR3 is TGTGCCAGCAGCTTAGGCGGGAGTATCACAGATACGCAGTATTTT. It specifies CASSLGGSITDTQYF.

The CDR3 nucleotides read TGTGCCAGCAGTTCAGCAGGGGATCGTCAGCCCCAGCATTTT. Translation: CASSSAGDRQPQHF. The chain combines TRBV6-1 with TRBJ1-5, with D perhaps TRBD1 (6 bases). V lost 5 bases to trimming and J lost 6 bases, with 14 bases between them. This CDR3 is built from 14 residues. Per the germline V gene, CDR1 is MNHNS and CDR2 is SASEGT.

The chain is built from TRBV28 and TRBJ1-5, with D possibly TRBD1 on 6 matching bases. Germline V CDR1 and CDR2: MDHEN, SYDVKM. The length of the CDR3 is 15 residues. V lost 5 bases and J lost 4, with 15 bases in between. CDR3 amino acids: CASSETGLGNQPQHF. CDR3 coding DNA: TGTGCCAGCAGTGAAACAGGGTTGGGGAATCAGCCCCAGCATTTT.

This clone was observed a handful of times. This sequence joins TRBV9 and TRBJ1-1, with a tentative D call TRBD1 (6 bases). V shed 5 bases and J shed 1 base, with 9 bases lying between them. CDR3 length: 13 residues. The germline gives CDR1 SGDLS, CDR2 YYNGEE. The CDR3 spells CASSLGQNTEAFF. CDR3 nucleotides: TGTGCCAGCAGTTTGGGACAGAACACTGAAGCTTTCTTT.

The chain combines TRBV4-3 with TRBJ2-1; 13 nucleotides match TRBD2. After removal of 0 bases from V and 5 bases from J, the junction contained 4 bases not matched to a gene. The CDR3 runs to 17 residues. CDR1 and CDR2 (germline): LGHNA, YSLEER. Here the CDR3 reads CASSQDSLAGGHNEQFF. The CDR3 coding sequence is TGCGCCAGCAGCCAAGACTCACTAGCGGGGGGGCACAATGAGCAGTTCTTC.